These 19 T cell receptor beta chains were sequenced from one sample in a study of a mutant IDH1 vaccine in newly diagnosed glioma. Time point described: week 5, during vaccination. Doses of 300 ug of mutant IDH1 20-mer peptide were given with topical imiquimod. Their specific antigens are unknown. The protocol was immunoSEQ multiplex PCR, while the TCRdb copy is restricted to in-frame clones and leaves out a portion. The table lists about 38,000 clones, approximately 80% of them singletons. The sequences come from PBMCs, collected from a glioma patient whose treatment included an IDH1 peptide vaccine. All receptors come from a middle-aged man with glioma.

The CDR3 loop reads CAWSSGGHSEKLFF. CDR3 nucleotides: TGTGCCTGGAGCTCAGGGGGCCATAGTGAAAAACTGTTTTTT. The genes are TRBV30 and TRBJ1-4; 8 bases are a match to TRBD1. Per the germline V gene, CDR1 is GTSNPN and CDR2 is SVGIG (reference sequence). V shed 3 bases and J 7 bases; nucleotides not matched to a gene: 7. The CDR3 contains 14 residues. Together with reference TRBV30 and TRBJ1-4, the CDR3 gives the full variable domain: SQTIHQWPATLVQPVGSPLSLECTVEGTSNPNLYWYRQAAGRGLQLLFYSVGIGQISSEVPQNLSASRPQDRQFILSSKKLLLSDSGFYLCAWSSGGHSEKLFFGSGTQLSVL.

The rearrangement joins TRBV10-3 to TRBJ2-7; no definite D call. Trimming stripped 6 bases from V and 1 base from J, with 16 bases between. There are 15 residues in the CDR3. The germline V gene encodes CDR1 ENHRY and CDR2 SYGVKD. The CDR3 sequence is CAIRESQDMSYEQYF. Written as DNA, the CDR3 is TGTGCCATCAGGGAATCGCAGGATATGTCCTACGAGCAGTACTTC.

The chain employs TRBV18 and TRBJ1-1; D gene unclear. Trimming cost V 2 bases and J 0 bases, with 4 bases left between them. CDR1 KGHSH and CDR2 LQKENI come from the germline V gene. The CDR3 is made up of 13 amino acids. Here the CDR3 reads CASSPGMNTEAFF. In DNA form, the CDR3 reads TGTGCCAGCTCACCAGGGATGAACACTGAAGCTTTCTTT.

This clone was found a few times. V and J are TRBV7-2 and TRBJ2-3, with D possibly being TRBD1 (5 bases). The CDR3 is made up of 14 amino acids. Trimming left V 1 base short and J 5 bases short, with 10 bases between. Germline CDR1 reads SGHTA; CDR2 reads FQGNSA. CDR3 DNA sequence: TGTGCCAGCAGCTTAGTCCCGCAGGGAGATACGCAGTATTTT. This codes for CASSLVPQGDTQYF.

This chain links TRBV6-6 with TRBJ1-2; 9 bases align to TRBD1. With 8 bases clipped from V and 8 bases from J, the junction kept 9 bases outside the gene matches. Germline CDR1 is MNHNY and CDR2 is SVGAGI (reference sequence). The CDR3 runs to 13 residues. DNA of the CDR3: TGTGCCAGCGGAACACAGGGGGCGGGGGGCTACACCTTC. It codes for CASGTQGAGGYTF.

The CDR3 sequence is CASKREFNTEAFF. CDR3 DNA sequence: TGTGCCAGCAAGAGGGAGTTCAACACTGAAGCTTTCTTT. The rearrangement links TRBV2 to TRBJ1-1; no firm D call. CDR1 is SNHLY and CDR2 is FYNNEI in the germline V gene. V lost 7 bases and J 2 bases, leaving 11 bases between the germline ends. CDR3 length: 13 amino acids.

The gene calls are TRBV6-6 and TRBJ2-2; D gene uncertain. V lost 8 bases to trimming and J lost 1 base, with 8 bases between them. The V gene's germline CDR1 is MNHNY and CDR2 SVGAGI (reference sequence). This CDR3 contains 13 residues. The CDR3 spells CASVSQNTGELFF. The DNA for the CDR3 is TGTGCCAGCGTCTCACAGAACACCGGGGAGCTGTTTTTT.

This clone was counted between two and nine times. The rearrangement joins TRBV5-1 to TRBJ1-6, with TRBD1 matching 8 bases. V was pared by 4 bases and J by 14 bases, with 5 bases of the junction left unmatched. The CDR3 loop spans 12 amino acids. Germline V gene lookup returns CDR1 SGHRS and CDR2 YFSETQ. Written as DNA, the CDR3 is TGCGCCAGCAGCCAAGACAGGGGCACCCTCCACTTT. Its protein product is CASSQDRGTLHF.

The chain carries TRBV9 and TRBJ2-1; 7 bases are a match to TRBD2. The germline gives CDR1 SGDLS, CDR2 YYNGEE. There are 11 residues in the CDR3. J lost 9 bases, V lost 4 bases, and 1 base had no gene match. The CDR3: CASSPGGEQFF. Here the CDR3 DNA reads TGTGCCAGCAGCCCGGGGGGTGAGCAGTTCTTC.

V is TRBV9 and J is TRBJ1-4; TRBD1 is a possible D gene (5 bases). The CDR3 is 21 residues long. CDR1 is SGDLS and CDR2 is YYNGEE in the germline V gene. The V end was cut by 3 bases, the J end by 6 bases, with 33 bases between. The CDR3 reads CASSAHPGTWANAGDDEKLFF. CDR3 in DNA: TGTGCCAGCAGCGCCCACCCAGGGACGTGGGCCAACGCGGGAGACGATGAAAAACTGTTTTTT.

The chain carries TRBV5-1 and TRBJ2-7, with 10 bases fitting TRBD1. CDR3 size: 15 residues. Trimming removed 4 bases from V and 5 bases from J; junction bases left unmatched: 9. In germline, CDR1 is SGHRS, CDR2 YFSETQ. In DNA form, the CDR3 reads TGCGCCAGCAGCACCAAGGGACAGGGGCTCCACGAGCAGTACTTC. It yields the protein CASSTKGQGLHEQYF.

The chain recombines TRBV14 with TRBJ1-2; D perhaps matches TRBD1 (5 bases). The CDR3 runs to 12 residues. Germline CDR1 reads SGHDN; CDR2 reads FVKESK. Trimming cost V 3 bases and J 6 bases, with 8 bases left between them. This chain's CDR3 is CASSQGGNGYTF. Written as DNA, the CDR3 is TGTGCCAGCAGCCAGGGGGGGAATGGCTACACCTTC.

The chain uses TRBV27 and TRBJ2-7; D is undetermined. Trimming shortened V by 5 bases and J by 0 bases, and 8 bases separated the two germline ends. CDR3 length equals 13 residues. CDR1 is MNHEY and CDR2 is SMNVEV in the germline V gene (reference sequence). CDR3 in amino acids: CASSPSSSYEQYF. CDR3 nucleotide sequence: TGTGCCAGCAGTCCCTCGAGCTCCTACGAGCAGTACTTC.

DNA of the CDR3: TGTGCCAGCAGTTACTCTGCACCCGGGGGTCAAGAGACCCAGTACTTC. It encodes CASSYSAPGGQETQYF. This sequence joins TRBV6-5 and TRBJ2-5, with a tentative D call TRBD2 (6 bases). In germline, CDR1 is MNHEY, CDR2 SVGAGI. V dropped 0 bases and J dropped 2 bases, with 13 bases sitting between them. CDR3 length: 16 residues.

The chain carries TRBV6-1 and TRBJ1-5; D remains ambiguous. Trimming stripped 0 bases from V and 7 bases from J, with 10 bases between. Germline assignment: CDR1 MNHNS and CDR2 SASEGT. The CDR3 sequence is 14 residues long. CDR3 region: CASSEALQRQPQHF. The CDR3 DNA follows: TGTGCCAGCAGTGAAGCGCTTCAACGACAGCCCCAGCATTTT.

This rearrangement joins TRBV2 to TRBJ1-2; a weak D match, TRBD1 (6 bases). The CDR3 is made up of 16 amino acids. V shed 4 bases and J shed 5 bases, with 20 bases lying between them. Germline values: CDR1 SNHLY, CDR2 FYNNEI. The DNA for the CDR3 is TGTGCCAGCAGTGTCCCGGGGGGCAGGGGAGAGTATGGCTACACCTTC. Protein: CASSVPGGRGEYGYTF.

The rearrangement uses TRBV2 and TRBJ1-3; the D is unclear. Trimming pared 7 bases from V and 5 bases from J, leaving 9 bases between. From germline, CDR1 is SNHLY and CDR2 FYNNEI. The length of the CDR3 is 12 residues. The CDR3: CASIGARNTIYF. The CDR3, as DNA: TGTGCCAGCATCGGCGCCCGAAACACCATATATTTT.

The chain carries TRBV20-1 and TRBJ1-4; no definite D call. V dropped 6 bases and J dropped 8 bases, with 10 bases sitting between them. Looked up from germline, CDR1 is DFQATT and CDR2 is SNEGSKA (reference sequence). The CDR3 is 11 residues long. CDR3 nucleotide sequence: TGCAGTGCGGTGTATCGCGAAAAACTGTTTTTT. Its protein is CSAVYREKLFF.

The J gene is TRBJ2-7, the V gene TRBV30; D is unclear. The germline gives CDR1 GTSNPN, CDR2 SVGIG (reference sequence). The length of the CDR3 is 12 residues. V was pared by 1 base and J by 0 bases, with 4 bases between. This chain's CDR3 is CAWSGTSYEQYF. CDR3 bases: TGTGCCTGGAGTGGGACCTCCTACGAGCAGTACTTC. Full variable domain (rest looked up from reference TRBV30 and TRBJ2-7): SQTIHQWPATLVQPVGSPLSLECTVEGTSNPNLYWYRQAAGRGLQLLFYSVGIGQISSEVPQNLSASRPQDRQFILSSKKLLLSDSGFYLCAWSGTSYEQYFGPGTRLTVT.